A selection of T cell receptor beta chains follows, all from one sample in a study of blood T cell repertoires in COVID-19. Profiling relied on immunoSEQ multiplex PCR, and the TCRdb table lists in-frame clones only, not all of them. The sample carries about 300,000 clones, about 90% recorded once. The specimen sequenced was PBMCs or T cells enriched from blood (not recorded which). The receptor set was obtained from a woman aged 50 to 60 who had been exposed to COVID-19. Each CDR3 is given with its conserved first and last residue. The order of the fields is clone size, D gene, CDR3 length, J gene, V gene, CDR3 protein, CDR3 DNA. D genes are given only for firm matches. Clone sizes are given selectively: once, few, many, or a class where the clone is expanded.

clone_size: -; d_call: -; cdr3_length: 15; j_call: TRBJ1-6; v_call: TRBV5-1; cdr3_aa: CASSGKVGGDSPLHF; cdr3_nt: TGCGCCAGCAGCGGGAAGGTCGGAGGAGATTCACCCCTCCACTTT
clone_size: -; d_call: TRBD1; cdr3_length: 15; j_call: TRBJ1-4; v_call: TRBV28; cdr3_aa: CASSLMTGIGEKLFF; cdr3_nt: TGTGCCAGCAGTTTGATGACAGGGATTGGTGAAAAACTGTTTTTT
clone_size: -; d_call: -; cdr3_length: 15; j_call: TRBJ1-6; v_call: TRBV14; cdr3_aa: CASSQVLGARSPLHF; cdr3_nt: TGTGCCAGCAGCCAAGTGCTGGGGGCCCGCTCACCCCTCCACTTT
clone_size: -; d_call: -; cdr3_length: 15; j_call: TRBJ1-5; v_call: TRBV5-1; cdr3_aa: CASSLGESGNQPQHF; cdr3_nt: TGCGCCAGCAGCTTGGGCGAGAGCGGCAATCAGCCCCAGCATTTT
clone_size: -; d_call: -; cdr3_length: 13; j_call: TRBJ1-2; v_call: TRBV30; cdr3_aa: CAWARGSNYGYTF; cdr3_nt: TGTGCCTGGGCCAGGGGTTCAAACTATGGCTACACCTTC
clone_size: -; d_call: TRBD2; cdr3_length: 15; j_call: TRBJ2-2; v_call: TRBV7-2; cdr3_aa: CASSSTAAGAGELFF; cdr3_nt: TGTGCCAGCAGCTCCACGGCAGCGGGAGCCGGGGAGCTGTTTTTT
clone_size: -; d_call: -; cdr3_length: 13; j_call: TRBJ2-5; v_call: TRBV28; cdr3_aa: CASSLGGRETQYF; cdr3_nt: TGTGCCAGCAGCCTAGGGGGTCGGGAGACCCAGTACTTC
clone_size: once; d_call: TRBD2; cdr3_length: 17; j_call: TRBJ2-3; v_call: TRBV28; cdr3_aa: CASSWGTSGDGTDTQYF; cdr3_nt: TGTGCCAGCAGTTGGGGGACTAGCGGGGATGGGACAGATACGCAGTATTTT
clone_size: few; d_call: -; cdr3_length: 15; j_call: TRBJ2-1; v_call: TRBV3-1/TRBV3-2; cdr3_aa: CASSPTSLTYNEQFF; cdr3_nt: TGTGCCAGCAGCCCCACGAGCCTTACCTACAATGAGCAGTTCTTC
clone_size: -; d_call: -; cdr3_length: 11; j_call: TRBJ1-6; v_call: TRBV2; cdr3_aa: CASREIRGLYF; cdr3_nt: TGTGCCAGCAGGGAGATTCGGGGACTTTACTTT
clone_size: -; d_call: -; cdr3_length: 14; j_call: TRBJ1-6; v_call: TRBV3-1/TRBV3-2; cdr3_aa: CASSPGEINSPLHF; cdr3_nt: TGTGCCAGCAGCCCAGGGGAGATTAATTCACCCCTCCACTTT
clone_size: -; d_call: -; cdr3_length: 13; j_call: TRBJ2-4; v_call: TRBV19; cdr3_aa: CASKKQASDIQYF; cdr3_nt: TGTGCCAGTAAAAAACAGGCGTCGGACATTCAGTACTTC
clone_size: -; d_call: -; cdr3_length: 13; j_call: TRBJ2-3; v_call: TRBV2; cdr3_aa: CASSDTSTDTQYF; cdr3_nt: TGTGCCAGCAGTGATACAAGCACAGATACGCAGTATTTT
clone_size: -; d_call: -; cdr3_length: 14; j_call: TRBJ1-6; v_call: TRBV28; cdr3_aa: CASSLYQANSPLHF; cdr3_nt: TGTGCCAGCAGTTTGTACCAGGCCAATTCACCCCTCCACTTT
clone_size: few; d_call: -; cdr3_length: 12; j_call: TRBJ2-1; v_call: TRBV29-1; cdr3_aa: CSGETNYNEQFF; cdr3_nt: TGCAGCGGGGAGACTAATTACAATGAGCAGTTCTTC
clone_size: -; d_call: -; cdr3_length: 13; j_call: TRBJ1-1; v_call: TRBV19; cdr3_aa: CASSMGQLTEAFF; cdr3_nt: TGTGCCAGTAGTATGGGGCAACTAACAGAAGCTTTCTTT
clone_size: -; d_call: -; cdr3_length: 15; j_call: TRBJ2-3; v_call: TRBV4-2; cdr3_aa: CASSPRLSSTDTQYF; cdr3_nt: TGTGCCAGCAGCCCCCGACTGTCTAGCACAGATACGCAGTATTTT
clone_size: -; d_call: -; cdr3_length: 12; j_call: TRBJ1-5; v_call: TRBV2; cdr3_aa: CASQAPDQPQHF; cdr3_nt: TGTGCCAGCCAGGCCCCGGATCAGCCCCAGCATTTT
clone_size: -; d_call: -; cdr3_length: 15; j_call: TRBJ1-4; v_call: TRBV19; cdr3_aa: CASSIDSITNEKLFF; cdr3_nt: TGTGCCAGTAGTATCGACAGCATAACTAATGAAAAACTGTTTTTT
clone_size: -; d_call: TRBD1; cdr3_length: 14; j_call: TRBJ1-6; v_call: TRBV27; cdr3_aa: CASSLGQGNSPLHF; cdr3_nt: TGTGCCAGCAGTCTGGGACAGGGGAATTCACCCCTCCACTTT
clone_size: -; d_call: -; cdr3_length: 13; j_call: TRBJ2-7; v_call: TRBV18; cdr3_aa: CASSTDRSYEQYF; cdr3_nt: TGTGCCAGCTCCACGGACAGATCCTACGAGCAGTACTTC
clone_size: -; d_call: -; cdr3_length: 15; j_call: TRBJ1-3; v_call: TRBV6-1; cdr3_aa: CASSEGVFAGNTIYF; cdr3_nt: TGTGCCAGCAGTGAAGGTGTCTTCGCTGGAAACACCATATATTTT
clone_size: few; d_call: -; cdr3_length: 15; j_call: TRBJ1-6; v_call: TRBV6-5; cdr3_aa: CASRPQGLAASPLHF; cdr3_nt: TGTGCCAGCAGACCACAGGGCCTCGCAGCTTCACCCCTCCACTTT
clone_size: few; d_call: TRBD1; cdr3_length: 15; j_call: TRBJ1-6; v_call: TRBV27; cdr3_aa: CASRPGTASNSPLHF; cdr3_nt: TGTGCCAGCAGACCAGGGACAGCAAGCAATTCACCCCTCCACTTT
clone_size: -; d_call: -; cdr3_length: 13; j_call: TRBJ2-7; v_call: TRBV2; cdr3_aa: CASSEVPSYEQYF; cdr3_nt: TGTGCCAGCAGTGAAGTCCCTTCCTACGAGCAGTACTTC
clone_size: -; d_call: TRBD1; cdr3_length: 18; j_call: TRBJ1-5; v_call: TRBV2; cdr3_aa: CASSGRPGTALSNQPQHF; cdr3_nt: TGTGCCAGCAGTGGACGTCCCGGGACAGCGTTGAGCAATCAGCCCCAGCATTTT
clone_size: -; d_call: -; cdr3_length: 14; j_call: TRBJ1-1; v_call: TRBV9; cdr3_aa: CASSPNVQLTEAFF; cdr3_nt: TGTGCCAGCAGCCCTAATGTACAGTTAACTGAAGCTTTCTTT
clone_size: -; d_call: TRBD1; cdr3_length: 16; j_call: TRBJ2-3; v_call: TRBV5-1; cdr3_aa: CASSLPGTGGGDTQYF; cdr3_nt: TGCGCCAGCAGCCTACCCGGGACAGGTGGGGGAGATACGCAGTATTTT
clone_size: -; d_call: TRBD2; cdr3_length: 18; j_call: TRBJ2-1; v_call: TRBV6-9; cdr3_aa: CASSSRHSTSGDSDEQFF; cdr3_nt: TGTGCCAGCAGTTCTCGCCATTCAACTAGCGGGGATAGCGATGAGCAGTTCTTC
clone_size: -; d_call: -; cdr3_length: 13; j_call: TRBJ2-1; v_call: TRBV3-1/TRBV3-2; cdr3_aa: CASSQPPWAEQFF; cdr3_nt: TGTGCCAGCAGCCAACCTCCTTGGGCTGAGCAGTTCTTC
clone_size: -; d_call: TRBD1; cdr3_length: 12; j_call: TRBJ2-2; v_call: TRBV30; cdr3_aa: CATDRETGELFF; cdr3_nt: TGTGCCACCGACAGGGAAACCGGGGAGCTGTTTTTT
clone_size: -; d_call: TRBD1; cdr3_length: 16; j_call: TRBJ1-1; v_call: TRBV19; cdr3_aa: CASSIGAGTGGTEAFF; cdr3_nt: TGTGCCAGTAGTATCGGGGCGGGGACAGGGGGCACTGAAGCTTTCTTT
clone_size: -; d_call: TRBD1; cdr3_length: 15; j_call: TRBJ2-2; v_call: TRBV9; cdr3_aa: CASSVAPGGGGELFF; cdr3_nt: TGTGCCAGCAGCGTAGCTCCAGGGGGCGGCGGGGAGCTGTTTTTT
clone_size: -; d_call: TRBD1; cdr3_length: 15; j_call: TRBJ2-2; v_call: TRBV18; cdr3_aa: CASSPVTGDTGELFF; cdr3_nt: TGTGCCAGCTCACCAGTGACAGGGGATACCGGGGAGCTGTTTTTT
clone_size: -; d_call: -; cdr3_length: 18; j_call: TRBJ2-5; v_call: TRBV10-3; cdr3_aa: CAISESGIAENIKETQYF; cdr3_nt: TGTGCCATCAGTGAGTCGGGGATAGCGGAGAATATTAAAGAGACCCAGTACTTC
clone_size: -; d_call: -; cdr3_length: 14; j_call: TRBJ2-1; v_call: TRBV5-6; cdr3_aa: CASSHLGQGNEQFF; cdr3_nt: TGTGCCAGCAGCCACCTTGGGCAGGGTAATGAGCAGTTCTTC
clone_size: -; d_call: TRBD1; cdr3_length: 14; j_call: TRBJ1-1; v_call: TRBV7-9; cdr3_aa: CASSVGQALTEAFF; cdr3_nt: TGTGCCAGCAGCGTAGGACAGGCGTTGACTGAAGCTTTCTTT
clone_size: -; d_call: -; cdr3_length: 12; j_call: TRBJ2-1; v_call: TRBV27; cdr3_aa: CASNSAPGIEFF; cdr3_nt: TGTGCCAGCAATTCAGCACCGGGGATTGAGTTCTTC
clone_size: -; d_call: -; cdr3_length: 11; j_call: TRBJ2-7; v_call: TRBV4-2; cdr3_aa: CASSHSYEQYF; cdr3_nt: TGTGCCAGCAGCCACAGCTACGAGCAGTACTTC
clone_size: -; d_call: -; cdr3_length: 13; j_call: TRBJ2-7; v_call: TRBV27; cdr3_aa: CASSRGFFYEQYF; cdr3_nt: TGTGCCAGCAGTCGGGGGTTTTTTTACGAGCAGTACTTC
clone_size: -; d_call: TRBD2; cdr3_length: 15; j_call: TRBJ2-5; v_call: TRBV5-1; cdr3_aa: CASSASSGTLRSQYF; cdr3_nt: TGCGCCAGCAGCGCGTCTAGCGGGACCCTGAGGTCCCAGTACTTC
clone_size: -; d_call: -; cdr3_length: 13; j_call: TRBJ1-4; v_call: TRBV5-6; cdr3_aa: CASSQGTSEKLFF; cdr3_nt: TGTGCCAGCAGCCAGGGGACCTCTGAAAAACTGTTTTTT
clone_size: -; d_call: -; cdr3_length: 14; j_call: TRBJ1-1; v_call: TRBV7-8; cdr3_aa: CASSHREGNTEAFF; cdr3_nt: TGTGCCAGCAGTCACAGGGAAGGGAACACTGAAGCTTTCTTT
clone_size: -; d_call: TRBD2; cdr3_length: 13; j_call: TRBJ2-7; v_call: TRBV28; cdr3_aa: CASNPAGRDEQYF; cdr3_nt: TGTGCCAGCAATCCAGCGGGACGGGACGAGCAGTACTTC
clone_size: -; d_call: TRBD2; cdr3_length: 15; j_call: TRBJ2-7; v_call: TRBV3-1/TRBV3-2; cdr3_aa: CASSQDASGSYEQYF; cdr3_nt: TGTGCCAGCAGCCAAGATGCTAGCGGAAGCTACGAGCAGTACTTC
clone_size: -; d_call: TRBD1; cdr3_length: 17; j_call: TRBJ1-2; v_call: TRBV19; cdr3_aa: CASSIFRDRDVSDGYTF; cdr3_nt: TGTGCCAGTAGTATATTCCGGGACAGGGACGTTTCGGATGGCTACACCTTC
clone_size: -; d_call: -; cdr3_length: 15; j_call: TRBJ2-3; v_call: TRBV19; cdr3_aa: CASRSNSAVTDTQYF; cdr3_nt: TGTGCCAGTAGAAGCAATAGCGCGGTCACAGATACGCAGTATTTT
clone_size: -; d_call: -; cdr3_length: 15; j_call: TRBJ2-3; v_call: TRBV3-1/TRBV3-2; cdr3_aa: CASSQYGGGTDTQYF; cdr3_nt: TGTGCCAGCAGCCAATATGGAGGGGGCACAGATACGCAGTATTTT
clone_size: -; d_call: TRBD1; cdr3_length: 18; j_call: TRBJ2-1; v_call: TRBV9; cdr3_aa: CASSVPTLQGGRNNEQFF; cdr3_nt: TGTGCCAGCAGCGTACCAACCTTACAGGGGGGAAGGAACAATGAGCAGTTCTTC
clone_size: -; d_call: -; cdr3_length: 15; j_call: TRBJ1-1; v_call: TRBV5-4; cdr3_aa: CASSLGQVMNTEAFF; cdr3_nt: TGTGCCAGCAGCTTGGGACAGGTGATGAACACTGAAGCTTTCTTT
clone_size: -; d_call: -; cdr3_length: 17; j_call: TRBJ1-1; v_call: TRBV7-6; cdr3_aa: CASSLAHVQGLNTEAFF; cdr3_nt: TGTGCCAGCAGCTTAGCGCACGTTCAGGGCTTGAACACTGAAGCTTTCTTT
clone_size: -; d_call: -; cdr3_length: 15; j_call: TRBJ1-5; v_call: TRBV19; cdr3_aa: CASSPAGMSNQPQHF; cdr3_nt: TGTGCCAGTAGTCCCGCTGGCATGAGCAATCAGCCCCAGCATTTT
clone_size: few; d_call: TRBD1; cdr3_length: 15; j_call: TRBJ1-1; v_call: TRBV10-3; cdr3_aa: CAISPGQGLYTEAFF; cdr3_nt: TGTGCCATCAGTCCTGGACAGGGTCTGTACACTGAAGCTTTCTTT
clone_size: few; d_call: -; cdr3_length: 16; j_call: TRBJ1-3; v_call: TRBV28; cdr3_aa: CASSLLAGSSGNTIYF; cdr3_nt: TGTGCCAGCAGTTTATTGGCGGGCAGCTCTGGAAACACCATATATTTT
clone_size: -; d_call: -; cdr3_length: 13; j_call: TRBJ1-2; v_call: TRBV6-5; cdr3_aa: CASSYRGAPGYTF; cdr3_nt: TGTGCCAGCAGTTACCGGGGGGCGCCCGGCTACACCTTC
clone_size: -; d_call: TRBD1; cdr3_length: 18; j_call: TRBJ2-4; v_call: TRBV6-2/TRBV6-3; cdr3_aa: CASSRRTGSRVILDIQYF; cdr3_nt: TGTGCCAGCAGCAGAAGGACAGGTTCAAGGGTAATTCTGGACATTCAGTACTTC
clone_size: few; d_call: TRBD2; cdr3_length: 16; j_call: TRBJ2-5; v_call: TRBV6-2/TRBV6-3; cdr3_aa: CASSSNQLAGGETQYF; cdr3_nt: TGTGCCAGCAGCTCCAACCAACTAGCGGGGGGTGAGACCCAGTACTTC
clone_size: -; d_call: -; cdr3_length: 14; j_call: TRBJ2-3; v_call: TRBV13; cdr3_aa: CASSLDQRTDTQYF; cdr3_nt: TGTGCCAGCAGCTTAGACCAGCGAACAGATACGCAGTATTTT
clone_size: -; d_call: TRBD2; cdr3_length: 15; j_call: TRBJ2-1; v_call: TRBV6-4; cdr3_aa: CASSVPRLAVDEQFF; cdr3_nt: TGTGCCAGCAGTGTTCCTAGACTAGCTGTGGATGAGCAGTTCTTC